This paragraph reports one TCR beta chain. Its antigen is unknown. The entry originates in a study of cytomegalovirus exposure and HLA in healthy donors. Study results and limitations: Later analysis placed DRB1 highest and HLA-C lowest in TCR association rates, which differed by HLA locus. HLA alleles were associated with some 17,000 TCR beta sequences in a later analysis at 0.05 false discovery rate. Many donors shared some public TCRs, even though most TCR sequences were rare.

The PCR had 60 Vbeta and 13 Jbeta primers. Authors' methods: It was a later analysis that counted approximately 81 million unique TCR beta chains, of which some 12 million were shared. Assay: immunoSEQ multiplex PCR; the TCRdb copy retains only in-frame clones and omits some. Clone size and V and J calls were adopted from that table, with D and trimming inferred from the DNA. The sample has 150,000 to 200,000 clones, around four fifths seen once; the top ten hold 1.2%. Germline V gene data show CDR1 as SQVTM and CDR2 as ANQGSEA. V shed 6 bases and J shed 3 bases, with 8 bases lying between them. The CDR3 sequence is 12 residues long.

The receptor comes from a boy younger than 10 in good health and CMV-seronegative. Sequenced: PBMCs. The chain uses TRBV29-1 and TRBJ2-2, with a possible D match to TRBD1 (5 bases). The chain's CDR3 is CSVDRDTGELFF. The CDR3 nucleotides read TGCAGCGTCGACAGAGACACCGGGGAGCTGTTTTTT.